These 5 T cell receptor beta chains share one sample of origin, sequenced in a study of cytomegalovirus exposure and HLA in healthy donors. In the PCR, 60 Vbeta and 13 Jbeta primers were used. The assay was immunoSEQ multiplex PCR, and TCRdb's table has in-frame clones only and misses some. The sample lists about 120,000 clones; 50% to 80% were seen once. The sample taken for sequencing was PBMCs. All receptors derive from a woman in her thirties or forties in good health and CMV-seropositive.

This clone was seen just once. The rearrangement uses TRBV7-8 and TRBJ1-4; 9 nucleotides match TRBD1. V gave up 5 bases and J gave up 7 bases; unmatched junction bases: 5. The germline V gene encodes CDR1 SGHVS and CDR2 FQNEAQ. The CDR3 runs 14 residues. This chain's CDR3 is CASSRGQGGEKLFF. In DNA form, the CDR3 reads TGTGCCAGCAGCCGGGGACAGGGCGGTGAAAAACTGTTTTTT.

The chain joins TRBV5-4 to TRBJ2-5, with 7 bases matching TRBD2. Trimming removed 5 bases from V and 2 bases from J; junction bases left unmatched: 9. Germline V gene lookup returns CDR1 SGHNT and CDR2 YYREEE (reference sequence). The CDR3 extends over 15 amino acids. For the CDR3, the DNA is TGTGCCAGCAGGGGGAGGGACCGGCTTCAAGAGACCCAGTACTTC. This translates into CASRGRDRLQETQYF.

The CDR3 nucleotides are TGTGCCAGCAGCGGGGGGACAGGGAACTACGAGCAGTACTTC. Its protein is CASSGGTGNYEQYF. The genes are TRBV5-4 and TRBJ2-7; 9 bases align to TRBD1. The V gene's germline CDR1 is SGHNT and CDR2 YYREEE (reference sequence). J lost 3 bases, V lost 4 bases, and 5 bases had no gene match. CDR3 length equals 14 residues.

This chain connects TRBV2 to TRBJ1-4; TRBD1 is a possible D gene (5 bases). Germline-derived CDR1 and CDR2 are SNHLY and FYNNEI. This CDR3 has 15 amino acids. Trimming took 6 bases from V and 7 from J, leaving 18 bases between them. CDR3 in amino acids: CASSPFDGRGEKLFF. The CDR3 DNA follows: TGTGCCAGCAGCCCATTTGACGGGAGGGGTGAAAAACTGTTTTTT.

The chain couples TRBV19 to TRBJ2-2; weak D call: TRBD1 (5 bases). The V end lost 6 bases, the J end lost 7 bases, and 21 bases lay between the germline ends. Germline V gives CDR1 LNHDA, CDR2 SQIVND (reference sequence). The CDR3 consists of 16 residues. The CDR3, as DNA: TGTGCCAGTAGACAAGGGGCAAGTGGGGATGGCGGGGAGCTGTTTTTT. Its translation: CASRQGASGDGGELFF.